The 22 T cell receptor beta chains in this list originate from one sample, sequenced in a study of neurological immune-mediated disorders (dated by TCRdb to about 2019). The library was built by means of 5' RACE. The run used an Illumina HiSeq 2500. The public reads were reanalyzed by TCRdb: fastp trimming at Q25, MiXCR alignment, in-frame beta chains only. Duplicate CDR3 protein sequences are folded into a single record with the most common DNA and genes. The table for this sample lists more than 35,000 distinct CDR3 sequences; just under 6.5% of them were counted only once. The ten largest clonotypes hold 0.57% of the sample. Input material: CD4+ T cells from blood. The receptors stem from a woman aged 40 to 50 in good health.

This clonotype was detected many times. This chain uses TRBV15 with TRBJ2-7, with D uncertain. The CDR3 consists of 14 residues. Germline assignment: CDR1 LNHNV and CDR2 YYDKDF (reference sequence). V dropped 1 base and J dropped 2 bases, with 9 bases sitting between them. CDR3 nucleotide sequence: TGTGCCACCAGCAGAGTCCGACCTCCCTACGAGCAGTACTTC. Residues: CATSRVRPPYEQYF.

The table lists this clonotype with a few counts. The V and J genes are TRBV20-1 and TRBJ2-5; D ambiguous. CDR3 length equals 10 residues. Trimming stripped 5 bases from V and 2 bases from J, with 3 bases between. From germline, CDR1 is DFQATT and CDR2 SNEGSKA (reference sequence). The CDR3, as DNA: TGCAGTGCTCGACAAGAGACCCAGTACTTC. This codes for CSARQETQYF.

This clonotype was seen repeatedly, ten times or more. V gene TRBV7-3 combines with J gene TRBJ2-2, with 8 bases aligning to TRBD1. The CDR3 has 13 residues. CDR1 is SGHTA, CDR2 FQGTGA, per germline. Losses at the gene ends were 5 bases for V and 9 bases for J; bases not matched to a gene: 5. In nucleotides, the CDR3 is TGTGCCAGCAGCCCAGGACAGGGTCGGGAGCTGTTTTTT. This translates into CASSPGQGRELFF.

The V call is TRBV6-5, the J call TRBJ2-3, with TRBD2 matching over 8 bases. The J segment lost 8 bases and the V segment lost 4 bases, leaving 14 bases of the junction unmatched. The CDR3 is made up of 16 amino acids. Germline V gives CDR1 MNHEY, CDR2 SVGAGI. CDR3 amino acids: CASSSTSGRAAGTQYF. CDR3 coding DNA: TGTGCCAGCAGTTCCACTAGCGGAAGGGCCGCGGGTACGCAGTATTTT.

This clonotype showed up many times. The chain is built from TRBV10-3 and TRBJ2-5, with a tentative D call TRBD1 (5 bases). This CDR3 is 15 amino acids long. V lost 5 bases and J 1 base, leaving 14 bases between the germline ends. Germline CDR1 is ENHRY and CDR2 is SYGVKD. CDR3 loop: CAISRTGELQETQYF. DNA for the CDR3: TGTGCCATCAGTCGAACAGGTGAACTCCAAGAGACCCAGTACTTC.

This clonotype has at least ten counts. A much larger clone is a single base away; this may be a read error. This chain links TRBV5-5 with TRBJ2-1, with 8 positions matching TRBD1. In germline, CDR1 is SGHKS, CDR2 YYEKEE (reference sequence). This CDR3 comprises 15 residues. The CDR3, as DNA: TGTGCCAACAGCTTCCAGGGGGCCCCTCTCGAGGAGCAGTTCTTC. This gives the protein CANSFQGAPLEEQFF.

This clonotype was found many times. The J gene is TRBJ2-7, the V gene TRBV27; TRBD1 matches 10 bases. Germline V gene data show CDR1 as MNHEY and CDR2 as SMNVEV (reference sequence). Trimming removed 5 bases from V and 5 bases from J; junction bases left unmatched: 12. This CDR3 is built from 16 residues. CDR3 region: CASSPAQTGGKHEQYF. The CDR3 DNA sequence: TGTGCCAGCAGTCCGGCCCAGACAGGGGGCAAGCACGAGCAGTACTTC.

This clonotype appeared many times. V usage is TRBV7-2 and J usage is TRBJ1-1; D is uncertain. Looked up from germline, CDR1 is SGHTA and CDR2 is FQGNSA. This CDR3 has 13 amino acids. V lost 3 bases, J lost 5 bases, and 10 bases lay in between. CDR3 region: CASSLSLSTEAFF. As DNA, the CDR3 is TGTGCCAGCAGCTTGAGTTTGAGTACTGAAGCTTTCTTT.

This clonotype was detected many times. The rearrangement joins TRBV5-1 to TRBJ2-3; tentatively, D is TRBD1 (6 bases). V shed 4 bases and J shed 6 bases, with 12 bases lying between them. This CDR3 is built from 13 residues. Germline V lookup: CDR1 SGHRS, CDR2 YFSETQ. The CDR3 loop is CASSPRQVDTQYF. The CDR3 DNA follows: TGCGCCAGCAGCCCGAGACAGGTGGATACGCAGTATTTT.

This clonotype showed up many times. The chain has TRBV27 and TRBJ1-1; D uncertain. Germline V gene lookup returns CDR1 MNHEY and CDR2 SMNVEV (reference sequence). Trimming removed 6 bases from V and 6 bases from J, with 11 bases in between. The CDR3 loop spans 12 amino acids. CDR3 DNA sequence: TGTGCCAGCAGACGGACCGGTTCTGAAGCTTTCTTT. This gives the protein CASRRTGSEAFF.

This clonotype was seen ten or more times. The chain recombines TRBV5-1 with TRBJ1-1, with D unclear. Trimming shortened V by 4 bases and J by 1 base, and 11 bases separated the two germline ends. Germline V lookup: CDR1 SGHRS, CDR2 YFSETQ. This CDR3 has 14 amino acids. The DNA for the CDR3 is TGCGCCAGCAGCCAAGATGTCGGGAACACTGAAGCTTTCTTT. Encoded protein: CASSQDVGNTEAFF.

There are many counts of this clonotype. The V and J genes are TRBV6-5 and TRBJ2-1, with TRBD2 matching over 12 bases. The CDR3 has 14 residues. With V trimmed by 6 bases and J by 4 bases, 1 base remained unmatched. From germline, CDR1 is MNHEY and CDR2 SVGAGI. Here the CDR3 DNA reads TGTGCCAGCAGAACTAGCGGGGGGTACAATGAGCAGTTCTTC. Protein: CASRTSGGYNEQFF.

In this sample, this clonotype turned up many times. V gene TRBV20-1 combines with J gene TRBJ2-7, with 11 positions matching TRBD2. The CDR3 loop spans 15 amino acids. In germline, CDR1 is DFQATT, CDR2 SNEGSKA (reference sequence). V lost 8 bases to trimming and J lost 1 base; unmatched junction nucleotides: 10. The CDR3 spells CSTLSGRAGSYEQYF. The CDR3 nucleotides read TGCAGTACTCTTAGCGGGAGGGCCGGGTCCTACGAGCAGTACTTC.

About this clonotype itself: Mismatch with germline at one junction end may stem from a read error. The chain employs TRBV2 and TRBJ1-1; 9 positions match TRBD1. Per germline, CDR1 SNHLY and CDR2 FYNNEI. This CDR3 region has 15 residues. The CDR3 region has the DNA TGTGCCAGCAGTGAAGACAGGGGGCGCGGGACTGAAGCTTTATTT. As protein: CASSEDRGRGTEALF.

The chain combines TRBV20-1 with TRBJ2-1; 11 bases are shared with TRBD2. V was pared by 1 base and J by 8 bases, with 7 bases of the junction left unmatched. CDR1 DFQATT and CDR2 SNEGSKA come from the germline V gene (reference sequence). The CDR3 length is 15 residues. CDR3 sequence: CSARGGLAGFYEQFF. The CDR3 DNA reads TGCAGTGCTAGAGGTGGACTAGCGGGTTTCTATGAGCAGTTCTTC.

This clonotype has at least ten counts. The CDR3 DNA reads as TGTGCCAGCAGCCGAGGGACAGGGGGGGGCTACACCTTC. It codes for CASSRGTGGGYTF. J is TRBJ1-2 and V is TRBV28; 11 positions agree with TRBD1. The length of the CDR3 is 13 residues. Germline lookup yields CDR1 MDHEN and CDR2 SYDVKM. V trimming: 6 bases; J trimming: 8 bases; junction bases outside the gene matches: 5.

This clonotype was counted at least ten times. The chain links TRBV2 to TRBJ2-1; no clear D gene. This CDR3 has 13 amino acids. Germline-derived CDR1 and CDR2 are SNHLY and FYNNEI. V shed 1 base and J shed 2 bases, with 3 bases lying between them. The CDR3 protein is CASSEEAYNEQFF. CDR3 nucleotides: TGTGCCAGCAGTGAAGAGGCCTACAATGAGCAGTTCTTC.

This clonotype was detected only a few times. This chain joins TRBV30 and TRBJ2-7; D possibly corresponds to TRBD2 (5 bases). Germline V gene lookup returns CDR1 GTSNPN and CDR2 SVGIG (reference sequence). Trimming removed 0 bases from V and 6 bases from J, with 9 bases in between. The CDR3 has 12 residues. The chain's CDR3 is CAWSVSSFEQYF. Written as DNA, the CDR3 is TGTGCCTGGAGTGTATCTAGCTTCGAGCAGTACTTC.

This clonotype has ten or more counts. The V gene is TRBV28, the J gene TRBJ2-7; weak D call: TRBD1 (7 bases). Looked up from germline, CDR1 is MDHEN and CDR2 is SYDVKM. The CDR3 consists of 14 residues. Deletions cut 7 bases from V and 4 bases from J, with 17 bases between. The chain's CDR3 is CASTLGRGAYEQYF. The CDR3, as DNA: TGTGCCAGCACCTTGGGCAGGGGGGCGTACGAGCAGTACTTC.

This clonotype came up many times. The rearrangement links TRBV5-1 to TRBJ1-4; 7 nucleotides match TRBD1. Trimming cost V 0 bases and J 7 bases; bases outside gene matches: 6. CDR1 SGHRS and CDR2 YFSETQ come from the germline V gene. CDR3 length: 15 amino acids. DNA of the CDR3: TGCGCCAGCAGCTTGGACGGGACAGACACTGAAAAACTGTTTTTT. Residues: CASSLDGTDTEKLFF.

The table lists this clonotype with many counts. The chain is built from TRBV3-1 and TRBJ2-1; 8 positions agree with TRBD1. There are 16 residues in the CDR3. Germline V CDR1 and CDR2: LGHDT, YNNKEL (reference sequence). V shed 3 bases and J 6 bases; nucleotides not matched to a gene: 10. The CDR3 protein is CASSHSGNRGVNEQFF. DNA for the CDR3: TGTGCCAGCAGCCACTCCGGGAACAGGGGGGTCAATGAGCAGTTCTTC.

The table lists this clonotype with many counts. V usage is TRBV5-1 and J usage is TRBJ2-1, with D possibly called TRBD1 or TRBD2 (5 bases each). With 0 bases removed from V and 0 bases from J, the gap between germline ends came to 16 bases. Germline assignment: CDR1 SGHRS and CDR2 YFSETQ. The CDR3 consists of 18 residues. The CDR3 DNA reads TGCGCCAGCAGCTTGGAGGCCGGGGCGCCCAGCTCCTACAATGAGCAGTTCTTC. Translated: CASSLEAGAPSSYNEQFF. The full variable domain, completed using reference TRBV5-1 and TRBJ2-1, is KAGVTQTPRYLIKTRGQQVTLSCSPISGHRSVSWYQQTPGQGLQFLFEYFSETQRNKGNFPGRFSGRQFSNSRSEMNVSTLELGDSALYLCASSLEAGAPSSYNEQFFGPGTRLTVL.